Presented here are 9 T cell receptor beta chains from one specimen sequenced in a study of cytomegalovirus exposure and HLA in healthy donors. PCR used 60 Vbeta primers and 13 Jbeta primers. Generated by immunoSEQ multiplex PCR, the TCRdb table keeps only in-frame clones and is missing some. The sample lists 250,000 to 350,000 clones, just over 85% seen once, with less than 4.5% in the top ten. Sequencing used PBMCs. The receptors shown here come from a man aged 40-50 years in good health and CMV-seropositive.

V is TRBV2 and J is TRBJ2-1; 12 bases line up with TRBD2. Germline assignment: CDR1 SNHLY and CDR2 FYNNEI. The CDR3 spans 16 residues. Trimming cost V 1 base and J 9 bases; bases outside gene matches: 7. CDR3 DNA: TGTGCCAGCAGTGAAGGGACTAGCGGGATATTTGGTGAGCAGTTCTTC. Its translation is CASSEGTSGIFGEQFF.

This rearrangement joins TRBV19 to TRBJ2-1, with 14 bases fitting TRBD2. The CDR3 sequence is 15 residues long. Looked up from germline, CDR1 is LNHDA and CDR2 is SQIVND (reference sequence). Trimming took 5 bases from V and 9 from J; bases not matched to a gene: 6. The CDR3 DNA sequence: TGTGCCAGTAGTCCGACTAGCGGGAGGGCCGGTGAGCAGTTCTTC. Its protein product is CASSPTSGRAGEQFF.

CDR3 loop: CASSVAMDSPYQETQYF. CDR3 in DNA: TGTGCCAGCAGCGTAGCTATGGACAGCCCGTACCAAGAGACCCAGTACTTC. V and J are TRBV9 and TRBJ2-5, with D possibly being TRBD1 (6 bases). The V and J ends lost 0 bases and 0 bases respectively, with 15 bases between them. CDR1 and CDR2 from the germline V gene are SGDLS and YYNGEE. The CDR3 length is 17 residues.

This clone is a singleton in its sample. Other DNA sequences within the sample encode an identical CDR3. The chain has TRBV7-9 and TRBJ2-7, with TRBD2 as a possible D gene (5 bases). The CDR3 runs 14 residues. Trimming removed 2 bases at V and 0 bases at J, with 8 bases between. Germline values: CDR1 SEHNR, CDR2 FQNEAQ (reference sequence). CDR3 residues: CASSLPGSSYEQYF. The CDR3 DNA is TGTGCCAGCAGCTTACCGGGAAGCTCCTACGAGCAGTACTTC.

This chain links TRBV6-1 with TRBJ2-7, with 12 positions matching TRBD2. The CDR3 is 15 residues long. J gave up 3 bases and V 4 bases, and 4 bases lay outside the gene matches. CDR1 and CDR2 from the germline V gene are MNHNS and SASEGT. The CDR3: CASSAGLAGIYEQYF. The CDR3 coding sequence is TGTGCCAGCAGTGCAGGACTAGCGGGGATCTACGAGCAGTACTTC.

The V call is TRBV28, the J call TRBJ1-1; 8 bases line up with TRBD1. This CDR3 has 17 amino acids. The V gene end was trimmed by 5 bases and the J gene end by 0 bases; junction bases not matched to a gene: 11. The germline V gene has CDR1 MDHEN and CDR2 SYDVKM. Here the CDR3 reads CASSPHLTGAMNTEAFF. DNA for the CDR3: TGTGCCAGCAGTCCCCACCTGACAGGGGCGATGAACACTGAAGCTTTCTTT.

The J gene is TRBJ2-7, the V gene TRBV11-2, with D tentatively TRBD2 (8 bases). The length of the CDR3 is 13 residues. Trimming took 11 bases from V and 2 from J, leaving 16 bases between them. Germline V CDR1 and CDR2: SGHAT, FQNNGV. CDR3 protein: CAASGGTAYEQYF. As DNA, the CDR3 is TGTGCCGCTTCGGGGGGGACAGCCTACGAGCAGTACTTC.

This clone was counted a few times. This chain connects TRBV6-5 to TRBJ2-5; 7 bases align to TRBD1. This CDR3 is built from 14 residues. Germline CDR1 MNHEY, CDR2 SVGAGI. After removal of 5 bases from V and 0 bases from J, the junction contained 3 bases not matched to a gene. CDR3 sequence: CASSGRGYQETQYF. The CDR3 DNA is TGTGCCAGCAGTGGCAGGGGGTACCAAGAGACCCAGTACTTC.

The CDR3 here is CASSLAGENNEQFF. The CDR3 bases are TGCGCCAGCAGTCTAGCGGGAGAAAACAATGAGCAGTTCTTC. The rearrangement joins TRBV10-2 to TRBJ2-1, with 10 bases fitting TRBD2. J was trimmed by 5 bases and V by 5 bases; bases with no gene match: 3. This CDR3 comprises 14 residues. The germline V gene has CDR1 WSHSY and CDR2 SAAADI.